Sequencing of this T cell receptor beta chain was carried out in a study of blood T cells in healthy people across ages. For the second PCR, which ran for roughly 6 to 12 cycles, a sample-barcoded 5' primer and a J-beta primer mix were used. TCRdb used MiXCR to reprocess the 5' RACE reads, holding one entry per CDR3 protein. Of some 760,000 distinct CDR3 sequences listed, more than 20% are singletons. Of note for this clonotype: The antigen is undetermined.

The study, taken as a whole, reports: Lack of knowledge of donor CMV status possibly confounded expanded clonotype changes.

CDR3 length: 17 residues. Germline-derived CDR1 and CDR2 are SSHAT and FNYEAQ (reference sequence). These data were also filed under a second study, of T cells of mothers and their children.

This receptor was obtained from a boy between 10 and 17 years old in good health. Sequenced input: blood. This chain joins TRBV7-7 and TRBJ2-2, with D possibly TRBD2 on 6 matching bases. DNA for the CDR3: TGTGCTAGCGGCGTTCTGTACGACGGGACGAACACCGGGGAGCTGTTTTTT. Protein sequence: CASGVLYDGTNTGELFF.